The 18 T cell receptor beta chains below come from one sample, sequenced in a study of T cell responses to AZD1222 COVID-19 vaccine. Sequencing used immunoSEQ multiplex PCR; TCRdb keeps in-frame clones, though not all of them. The data contain about 180,000 clones, about 87% of them singletons. The source material was peripheral blood, sampled 28 days after the second dose of the MenACWY control vaccine. The receptors come from an adult who received the MenACWY meningococcal vaccine as a control.

The gene calls are TRBV6-1 and TRBJ1-1; 9 positions match TRBD1. With V trimmed by 8 bases and J by 1 base, 5 bases remained unmatched. The CDR3 consists of 14 residues. CDR1 and CDR2 from the germline V gene are MNHNS and SASEGT. The CDR3 nucleotides read TGTGCCAGCCGCATGGGACAGGGGAACACTGAAGCTTTCTTT. Translated: CASRMGQGNTEAFF.

The chain combines TRBV9 with TRBJ1-2; D gene uncertain. Germline V gene lookup returns CDR1 SGDLS and CDR2 YYNGEE. V lost 1 base, J lost 5 bases, and 9 bases lay in between. This CDR3 is built from 13 residues. CDR3 nucleotide sequence: TGTGCCAGCAGCGTAAGCACGGGGTATGGCTACACCTTC. Encoded protein: CASSVSTGYGYTF.

J is TRBJ1-5 and V is TRBV6-2 or TRBV6-3; no definite D call. Germline V gene sequence: CDR1 MNHEY, CDR2 SVGEGT. The CDR3 consists of 17 residues. The ends were cut back, 2 bases at V and 3 bases at J, with 17 bases in the middle. The CDR3 DNA reads as TGTGCCAGCAGTTACGATCGACGTGGGGTCCTCAATCAGCCCCAGCATTTT. It is translated as CASSYDRRGVLNQPQHF.

This clone is hyperexpanded. The chain carries TRBV28 and TRBJ2-7; the D is unclear. CDR1 is MDHEN and CDR2 is SYDVKM in the germline V gene. This CDR3 has 14 residues. Trimming took off 1 base at V and 5 bases at J, with 12 bases between the two ends. This chain's CDR3 is CASSLLGQEHEQYF. CDR3 sequence (DNA): TGTGCCAGCAGTTTATTAGGCCAGGAGCACGAGCAGTACTTC.

This chain uses TRBV7-9 with TRBJ1-1; D ambiguous. CDR1 is SEHNR, CDR2 FQNEAQ, per germline (reference sequence). The CDR3 runs to 13 residues. With 5 bases removed from V and 3 bases from J, the gap between germline ends came to 10 bases. The CDR3 region is CASSPVADTEAFF. In DNA, the CDR3 is TGTGCCAGCAGCCCCGTGGCGGACACTGAAGCTTTCTTT.

The V call is TRBV14, the J call TRBJ2-7; 7 nucleotides line up with TRBD1. CDR3 length: 12 residues. Germline loops: CDR1 SGHDN, CDR2 FVKESK. V trimming: 8 bases; J trimming: 3 bases; junction bases outside the gene matches: 4. This chain's CDR3 is CASAWDSYEQYF. CDR3 coding DNA: TGTGCCAGCGCCTGGGACAGCTACGAGCAGTACTTC.

The chain is built from TRBV5-1 and TRBJ2-5; TRBD2 matches at 7 bases. Germline lookup yields CDR1 SGHRS and CDR2 YFSETQ. After removal of 5 bases from V and 2 bases from J, the junction contained 6 bases not matched to a gene. This CDR3 comprises 14 residues. For the CDR3, the DNA is TGCGCCAGCAGGATTAGCGGGCTACAAGAGACCCAGTACTTC. It codes for CASRISGLQETQYF.

In its sample, this clone was seen once. This sequence joins TRBV2 and TRBJ2-1, with 9 positions matching TRBD2. The CDR3 is made up of 14 amino acids. V trimming: 8 bases; J trimming: 1 base; junction bases outside the gene matches: 3. CDR1 and CDR2 from the germline V gene are SNHLY and FYNNEI. CDR3 sequence reads: CASLAGTSYNEQFF. The CDR3, as DNA: TGTGCCAGCCTAGCGGGGACTTCCTACAATGAGCAGTTCTTC.

This clone was seen only once. CDR3 in amino acids: CASSPGGGADTQYF. The CDR3 DNA sequence: TGTGCCAGCTCTCCAGGGGGGGGTGCAGATACGCAGTATTTT. This chain links TRBV7-8 with TRBJ2-3; D may be TRBD1 or TRBD2 (7 bases each). The CDR3 sequence is 14 residues long. Between the trimmed V and J ends, which lost 8 bases and 4 bases, there was a span of 16 bases. Per the germline V gene, CDR1 is SGHVS and CDR2 is FQNEAQ.

The genes are TRBV27 and TRBJ1-1; D ambiguous. V lost 0 bases and J lost 5, with 4 bases in between. This CDR3 is built from 12 residues. In germline, CDR1 is MNHEY, CDR2 SMNVEV (reference sequence). CDR3 loop: CASSLSGTEAFF. Written as DNA, the CDR3 is TGTGCCAGCAGTTTATCTGGAACTGAAGCTTTCTTT.

V usage is TRBV28 and J usage is TRBJ1-5, with a tentative D call TRBD1 (6 bases). Trimming pared 7 bases from V and 9 bases from J, leaving 19 bases between. CDR1 is MDHEN, CDR2 SYDVKM, per germline. The CDR3 runs to 14 residues. CDR3 nucleotides: TGTGCCAGCACCCCGGGGGGCCGCCCGGGGCCCCAGCATTTT. Protein product: CASTPGGRPGPQHF.

Written as DNA, the CDR3 is TGTGCCAGCAGCCTCTCAGGCTTTCTGAACACTGAAGCTTTCTTT. Translating gives CASSLSGFLNTEAFF. V gene TRBV7-9 combines with J gene TRBJ1-1, with D unclear. The CDR3 extends over 15 amino acids. Germline V lookup: CDR1 SEHNR, CDR2 FQNEAQ (reference sequence). V was pared by 5 bases and J by 0 bases, with 13 bases between.

The chain joins TRBV27 to TRBJ1-2; unclear D gene. Germline CDR1 is MNHEY and CDR2 is SMNVEV (reference sequence). CDR3 size: 14 residues. The V end lost 3 bases, the J end lost 8 bases, and 16 bases lay between the germline ends. The CDR3 is CASSLDGGLGGYTF. CDR3 in DNA: TGTGCCAGCAGTTTGGACGGAGGGTTGGGGGGCTACACCTTC.

V and J are TRBV6-5 and TRBJ1-3; D remains ambiguous. The CDR3 runs to 16 residues. V shed 0 bases and J shed 0 bases, with 9 bases lying between them. CDR1 and CDR2 from the germline V gene are MNHEY and SVGAGI. CDR3 in amino acids: CASSYSAATSGNTIYF. In DNA, the CDR3 is TGTGCCAGCAGTTACTCGGCCGCCACCTCTGGAAACACCATATATTTT.

The CDR3 nucleotides read TGCAGTGCTAGTAACAAACTAGGACAGCACGTGAACACTGAAGCTTTCTTT. Translating gives CSASNKLGQHVNTEAFF. The chain combines TRBV20-1 with TRBJ1-1, with D possibly matching TRBD1 (6 bases). The CDR3 covers 17 residues. Trimming removed 3 bases from V and 0 bases from J, with 20 bases in between. Looked up from germline, CDR1 is DFQATT and CDR2 is SNEGSKA (reference sequence).

This rearrangement joins TRBV28 to TRBJ2-7; 7 nucleotides match TRBD2. The CDR3 has 14 amino acids. Germline V gene lookup returns CDR1 MDHEN and CDR2 SYDVKM. J gave up 5 bases and V 6 bases, and 10 bases lay outside the gene matches. CDR3 loop: CASSSPSGVHEQYF. CDR3 sequence (DNA): TGTGCCAGCAGCTCCCCGAGCGGGGTTCACGAGCAGTACTTC.

The count of this clone is one. The chain couples TRBV19 to TRBJ1-1; a weak D match, TRBD1 (5 bases). The CDR3 has 15 amino acids. V was cut by 7 bases and J by 3 bases, with 18 bases left in between. Germline V gene data show CDR1 as LNHDA and CDR2 as SQIVND (reference sequence). The chain's CDR3 is CASIATSRADTEAFF. CDR3 DNA sequence: TGTGCCAGTATCGCGACTTCCAGGGCGGACACTGAAGCTTTCTTT.

Here the CDR3 DNA reads TGCGCCAGCAGCTTGGGGACAGACACCGGGGAGCTGTTTTTT. Encoded protein: CASSLGTDTGELFF. V gene TRBV5-1 combines with J gene TRBJ2-2; D possibly corresponds to TRBD1 (6 bases). Germline-derived CDR1 and CDR2 are SGHRS and YFSETQ. The CDR3 consists of 14 residues. V gave up 0 bases and J gave up 3 bases, with 6 bases separating them.